One and the same sample provided the 14 T cell receptor beta chains below, sequenced in a study of molecular identifiers for immune sequencing clone quantification. TCRdb itself ran the PCR reads through MiXCR, one entry per CDR3 protein. The sample yields under 600,000 distinct CDR3 sequences, about a fifth seen once. The sequencing input was naive CD8+ T cells from blood, with Jurkat cell RNA spiked in. The subset denotes: FACS-sorted CD8+CD4-CCR7+CD45RA+ naive T cells. The source of these receptors is a human donor in good health. Some libraries in this study had Jurkat cell RNA spiked in.

The chain combines TRBV5-4 with TRBJ2-1, with D perhaps matching TRBD2 (6 bases). Germline CDR1 SGHNT, CDR2 YYREEE (reference sequence). V dropped 4 bases and J dropped 5 bases, with 19 bases sitting between them. The CDR3 length is 16 residues. The CDR3 protein is CASSLRDGSRDNEQFF. The CDR3 coding sequence is TGTGCCAGCAGCCTACGGGACGGGAGTAGGGACAATGAGCAGTTCTTC.

This chain uses TRBV10-3 with TRBJ2-5; 8 positions agree with TRBD2. CDR3 length: 17 residues. Looked up from germline, CDR1 is ENHRY and CDR2 is SYGVKD. Unmatched junction bases numbered 11, after V lost 3 bases and J lost 2 bases. This chain's CDR3 is CAISERGDSGIQETQYF. DNA for the CDR3: TGTGCCATCAGTGAACGGGGTGATAGCGGGATTCAAGAGACCCAGTACTTC.

This clonotype was observed many times. The chain uses TRBV10-3 and TRBJ1-6, with 7 bases that match TRBD1. Trimming removed 7 bases from V and 5 bases from J; junction bases left unmatched: 5. Germline CDR1 ENHRY, CDR2 SYGVKD. The CDR3 runs to 14 residues. The CDR3 DNA follows: TGTGCCATCACCCCGACAGGGAATAATTCACCCCTCCACTTT. Its translation: CAITPTGNNSPLHF.

The chain couples TRBV7-8 to TRBJ2-7; D is possibly TRBD1 (5 bases). This CDR3 has 16 amino acids. Trimming pared 1 base from V and 3 bases from J, leaving 16 bases between. Germline CDR1 is SGHVS and CDR2 is FQNEAQ. The CDR3 sequence is CASSLEGGRAYYEQYF. The CDR3 DNA is TGTGCCAGCAGCTTAGAAGGCGGCAGGGCATACTACGAGCAGTACTTC.

This clonotype came up many times. The rearrangement links TRBV11-2 to TRBJ2-1; 8 bases are a match to TRBD2. The V gene end was trimmed by 3 bases and the J gene end by 7 bases; junction bases not matched to a gene: 5. This CDR3 is 14 amino acids long. CDR1 SGHAT and CDR2 FQNNGV come from the germline V gene. This chain's CDR3 is CASSFPGGANEQFF. CDR3 bases: TGTGCCAGCAGCTTTCCCGGGGGGGCTAATGAGCAGTTCTTC.

This chain connects TRBV7-3 to TRBJ2-3, with TRBD2 matching over 7 bases. The germline gives CDR1 SGHTA, CDR2 FQGTGA. V trimming: 2 bases; J trimming: 1 base; junction bases outside the gene matches: 9. This CDR3 spans 17 amino acids. The CDR3 nucleotides are TGTGCCAGCAGCTTACGGTCTAGCGGTATGGGCACAGATACGCAGTATTTT. Translating it yields CASSLRSSGMGTDTQYF.

The V call is TRBV14, the J call TRBJ1-1; D not certain. The CDR3 spans 14 residues. V was shortened by 4 bases and J by 1 base, with 10 bases between the two germline ends. Germline-derived CDR1 and CDR2 are SGHDN and FVKESK. CDR3 DNA: TGTGCCAGCAGCCTCCGAGACAAGAACACTGAAGCTTTCTTT. It codes for CASSLRDKNTEAFF. The variable domain in full, with the rest retrieved from reference TRBV14 and TRBJ1-1, is EAGVTQFPSHSVIEKGQTVTLRCDPISGHDNLYWYRRVMGKEIKFLLHFVKESKQDESGMPNNRFLAERTGGTYSTLKVQPAELEDSGVYFCASSLRDKNTEAFFGQGTRLTVV.

This clonotype came up a few times. At one of its ends the junction is not consistent with the germline gene, which may arise from a read error. V is TRBV7-3 and J is TRBJ2-2, with D possibly being TRBD2 (5 bases). This CDR3 has 15 residues. Germline loops: CDR1 SGHTA, CDR2 FQGTGA. The CDR3 region is CAGSLTGSITGELFF. DNA of the CDR3: TGTGCCGGCAGCTTAACGGGGTCTATCACCGGGGAGCTGTTTTTT.

The chain is built from TRBV4-1 and TRBJ2-7; the D gene is possibly TRBD1 (5 bases). The CDR3 spans 15 residues. V was clipped by 2 bases and J by 5 bases, with 16 bases between them. Germline CDR1 reads MGHRA; CDR2 reads YSYEKL. The CDR3 DNA sequence: TGCGCCAGCAGCCAAATTGGGGCCCGGAGCCACGAGCAGTACTTC. Encoded protein: CASSQIGARSHEQYF.

This clonotype was detected many times. The V gene is TRBV13, the J gene TRBJ1-1, with D maybe TRBD1 (5 bases). The V end was cut by 2 bases, the J end by 6 bases, with 16 bases between. The CDR3 runs to 15 residues. Germline CDR1 is PRHDT and CDR2 is FYEKMQ (reference sequence). CDR3 in DNA: TGTGCCAGCAGCTTATACGGGGAGGGGAGGGCTGAAGCTTTCTTT. Encoded protein: CASSLYGEGRAEAFF.

There are a few counts of this clonotype. The gene calls are TRBV5-6 and TRBJ2-2; TRBD2 is a possible D gene (5 bases). This CDR3 is 12 amino acids long. Trimming removed 7 bases from V and 6 bases from J, with 10 bases in between. The germline CDR1 and CDR2 sequences are SGHDT and YYEEEE. Here the CDR3 DNA reads TGTGCCAGCGGGTTCGGGGCCGGGGAGCTGTTTTTT. It codes for CASGFGAGELFF.

This clonotype was counted only a few times. The chain couples TRBV5-5 to TRBJ1-3; TRBD1 matches 7 bases. V shed 1 base and J 0 bases; nucleotides not matched to a gene: 7. The CDR3 extends over 17 amino acids. Germline lookup yields CDR1 SGHKS and CDR2 YYEKEE (reference sequence). CDR3 nucleotide sequence: TGTGCCAGCAGCTTGTCCACACAGGGGAGCTCTGGAAACACCATATATTTT. Amino acid sequence: CASSLSTQGSSGNTIYF.

The table lists this clonotype with a few counts. CDR3 DNA: TGTGCCAGCAGTTACTCGATTTCACTCCTAAACAATGAGCAGTTCTTC. Translation gives CASSYSISLLNNEQFF. The gene calls are TRBV6-2 or TRBV6-3 and TRBJ2-1; D gene ambiguous. The CDR3 is 16 amino acids. The germline V and J ends were trimmed by 0 bases and 5 bases, with 14 bases remaining between them. Germline CDR1 reads MNHEY; CDR2 reads SVGEGT.

This clonotype was recorded at least ten times. The chain's CDR3 is CASSSGPQQYF. The DNA for the CDR3 is TGTGCCAGCAGCTCAGGACCTCAGCAGTACTTC. V usage is TRBV5-5 and J usage is TRBJ2-7; D unclear. The CDR3 length is 11 residues. Germline V CDR1 and CDR2: SGHKS, YYEKEE (reference sequence). V lost 3 bases to trimming and J lost 8 bases, with 9 bases between them.